These T cell receptor beta chains were read from a single sample in a study of post-analysis software for immune sequencing data. From the PCR reads, TCRdb called clonotypes with MiXCR, one entry per CDR3 protein. The data hold about 200,000 distinct CDR3 sequences, with 29% observed a single time. The specimen sequenced was blood. These receptors all come from a girl between 2 and 17 years old with multiple sclerosis. Both conserved end residues are part of each CDR3. Each record gives: D gene, clone size, V gene, J gene, CDR3 protein, CDR3 DNA. The D gene is left open where the match is weak. Size tells how often a clone was seen (once, few, many) or the class of an expanded clone, and some rows leave it out.

D gene: -
clone size: many
V gene: TRBV20-1
J gene: TRBJ2-5
CDR3 protein: CSAPKGGTQYF
CDR3 DNA: TGCAGTGCCCCAAAGGGTGGGACCCAGTACTTC

D gene: -
clone size: many
V gene: TRBV28
J gene: TRBJ2-1
CDR3 protein: CASTWGRGTYNEQFF
CDR3 DNA: TGTGCCAGCACGTGGGGCAGGGGAACCTACAATGAGCAGTTCTTC

D gene: TRBD1
clone size: many
V gene: TRBV4-1
J gene: TRBJ2-7
CDR3 protein: CASSQESTGLTYEQYF
CDR3 DNA: TGCGCCAGCAGCCAAGAGTCGACAGGGCTTACCTACGAGCAGTACTTC

D gene: -
clone size: many
V gene: TRBV6-8
J gene: TRBJ2-7
CDR3 protein: CARGTPHPYEQYF
CDR3 DNA: TGTGCCCGCGGGACGCCTCATCCCTACGAGCAGTACTTC

D gene: -
clone size: -
V gene: TRBV7-3
J gene: TRBJ2-3
CDR3 protein: CASSFTGRDTQYF
CDR3 DNA: TGTGCCAGCAGCTTCACGGGGAGAGATACGCAGTATTTT

D gene: TRBD1
clone size: few
V gene: TRBV7-3
J gene: TRBJ2-2
CDR3 protein: CATRTGRWGGELFF
CDR3 DNA: TGTGCCACCCGGACAGGGCGTTGGGGCGGGGAGCTGTTTTTT

D gene: -
clone size: few
V gene: TRBV20-1
J gene: TRBJ2-3
CDR3 protein: CSARDGGSPKADTQYF
CDR3 DNA: TGCAGTGCTAGAGATGGGGGGAGCCCCAAGGCAGATACGCAGTATTTT

D gene: -
clone size: -
V gene: TRBV4-1
J gene: TRBJ1-1
CDR3 protein: CASSQGGAGKAFF
CDR3 DNA: TGCGCCAGCAGCCAAGGAGGGGCAGGAAAAGCTTTCTTT

D gene: TRBD2
clone size: -
V gene: TRBV5-1
J gene: TRBJ2-1
CDR3 protein: CASRESGTSAYNEQFF
CDR3 DNA: TGCGCCAGCAGGGAGAGCGGGACTAGCGCCTATAATGAGCAGTTCTTC

D gene: -
clone size: few
V gene: TRBV7-9
J gene: TRBJ1-2
CDR3 protein: CASSLPLTSGPGAVGYIF
CDR3 DNA: TGTGCCAGCAGCTTACCCCTTACATCCGGGCCGGGGGCCGTTGGCTACATCTTC

D gene: -
clone size: many
V gene: TRBV7-8
J gene: TRBJ2-1
CDR3 protein: CASSYPVGVGSYNEQFF
CDR3 DNA: TGTGCCAGCAGCTACCCTGTCGGGGTGGGCTCCTACAATGAGCAGTTCTTC

D gene: -
clone size: -
V gene: TRBV15
J gene: TRBJ2-7
CDR3 protein: CATSRAGHGSYEQYF
CDR3 DNA: TGTGCCACCAGCAGAGCGGGACACGGAAGCTACGAGCAGTACTTC

D gene: TRBD2
clone size: -
V gene: TRBV6-5
J gene: TRBJ2-5
CDR3 protein: CASSPPAAGEGEQYF
CDR3 DNA: TGTGCCAGCAGTCCACCCGCAGCGGGAGAGGGAGAGCAGTACTTC

D gene: TRBD1
clone size: many
V gene: TRBV27
J gene: TRBJ2-3
CDR3 protein: CASNSNRPGQGTDTQYF
CDR3 DNA: TGTGCCAGCAATTCAAATCGTCCAGGACAGGGCACAGATACGCAGTATTTT

D gene: -
clone size: few
V gene: TRBV7-6
J gene: TRBJ1-1
CDR3 protein: CASSLEGGPGTEAFF
CDR3 DNA: TGTGCCAGCAGCTTAGAGGGGGGGCCGGGGACTGAAGCTTTCTTT

D gene: TRBD2
clone size: -
V gene: TRBV11-2
J gene: TRBJ2-3
CDR3 protein: CASSFYRRGSTDTQYF
CDR3 DNA: TGTGCCAGCAGCTTCTACCGGCGGGGGAGCACAGATACGCAGTATTTT

D gene: -
clone size: -
V gene: TRBV20-1
J gene: TRBJ1-3
CDR3 protein: CSATRAGNTIYF
CDR3 DNA: TGCAGTGCTACCAGGGCTGGAAACACCATATATTTT

D gene: -
clone size: -
V gene: TRBV6-1
J gene: TRBJ2-7
CDR3 protein: CASSGVPGSYNEQYF
CDR3 DNA: TGTGCCAGCAGTGGCGTCCCGGGCTCCTACAATGAGCAGTACTTC

D gene: -
clone size: -
V gene: TRBV5-1
J gene: TRBJ1-3
CDR3 protein: CASSLGSGAGNTIYF
CDR3 DNA: TGCGCCAGCAGCTTGGGATCAGGGGCTGGAAACACCATATATTTT

D gene: -
clone size: -
V gene: TRBV14
J gene: TRBJ1-6
CDR3 protein: CASSRERRRSPLHF
CDR3 DNA: TGTGCCAGCAGCCGAGAACGAAGAAGGTCACCCCTCCACTTT

D gene: -
clone size: many
V gene: TRBV20-1
J gene: TRBJ2-1
CDR3 protein: CSAWDGNNEQFF
CDR3 DNA: TGCAGTGCCTGGGACGGGAACAATGAGCAGTTCTTC

D gene: TRBD1
clone size: few
V gene: TRBV5-1
J gene: TRBJ1-1
CDR3 protein: CASSSGQRNTEAFF
CDR3 DNA: TGCGCCAGCAGCTCGGGACAGAGAAACACTGAAGCTTTCTTT

D gene: -
clone size: few
V gene: TRBV4-1
J gene: TRBJ1-5
CDR3 protein: CASSQVGTLGQPQHF
CDR3 DNA: TGCGCCAGCAGCCAAGTGGGTACCTTAGGGCAGCCCCAGCATTTT

D gene: TRBD2
clone size: many
V gene: TRBV20-1
J gene: TRBJ2-7
CDR3 protein: CSATSGNSYEQYF
CDR3 DNA: TGCAGTGCTACTAGCGGGAACTCCTACGAGCAGTACTTC

D gene: -
clone size: many
V gene: TRBV5-1
J gene: TRBJ2-1
CDR3 protein: CASSLRVRSNEQFF
CDR3 DNA: TGCGCCAGCAGCTTGCGGGTGAGGAGCAATGAGCAGTTCTTC

D gene: -
clone size: -
V gene: TRBV6-5
J gene: TRBJ2-1
CDR3 protein: CASSHSGFRSEQFF
CDR3 DNA: TGTGCCAGCAGCCACAGCGGGTTTCGGAGTGAGCAGTTCTTC

D gene: -
clone size: few
V gene: TRBV15
J gene: TRBJ2-3
CDR3 protein: CATSRDKTQRDIDTQYF
CDR3 DNA: TGTGCCACCAGCAGAGATAAGACGCAGCGAGACATAGATACGCAGTATTTT

D gene: -
clone size: many
V gene: TRBV7-2
J gene: TRBJ1-2
CDR3 protein: CASSLSLLNYGYTF
CDR3 DNA: TGTGCCAGCAGCTTATCCCTTCTTAACTATGGCTACACCTTC

D gene: -
clone size: -
V gene: TRBV20-1
J gene: TRBJ1-5
CDR3 protein: CSARVAGGVRNQPQHF
CDR3 DNA: TGCAGTGCTAGAGTCGCCGGGGGGGTTCGCAATCAGCCCCAGCATTTT

D gene: TRBD2
clone size: -
V gene: TRBV5-4
J gene: TRBJ2-1
CDR3 protein: CACSYLAGHNEQFF
CDR3 DNA: TGTGCCTGCAGCTACCTAGCGGGCCACAATGAGCAGTTCTTC

D gene: TRBD2
clone size: many
V gene: TRBV29-1
J gene: TRBJ2-1
CDR3 protein: CSVDASGEYNEQFF
CDR3 DNA: TGCAGCGTTGATGCTAGCGGAGAGTACAATGAGCAGTTCTTC

D gene: TRBD2
clone size: -
V gene: TRBV2
J gene: TRBJ2-5
CDR3 protein: CASRGLAGNEQYF
CDR3 DNA: TGTGCCAGCAGAGGACTAGCAGGCAATGAGCAGTACTTC

D gene: -
clone size: many
V gene: TRBV15
J gene: TRBJ1-1
CDR3 protein: CATSTWSSEAFF
CDR3 DNA: TGTGCCACCAGCACTTGGAGTTCTGAAGCTTTCTTT

D gene: -
clone size: many
V gene: TRBV29-1
J gene: TRBJ1-5
CDR3 protein: CSARDGNQPQHF
CDR3 DNA: TGCAGCGCCCGGGACGGCAATCAGCCCCAGCATTTT

D gene: TRBD2
clone size: many
V gene: TRBV7-6
J gene: TRBJ2-1
CDR3 protein: CASSSAGGPSSYNEQFF
CDR3 DNA: TGTGCCAGCAGCTCCGCGGGGGGCCCCAGCTCCTACAATGAGCAGTTCTTC

D gene: TRBD2
clone size: -
V gene: TRBV12-3/TRBV12-4
J gene: TRBJ2-1
CDR3 protein: CASFKRGGSQNEQFF
CDR3 DNA: TGTGCCAGCTTTAAGCGGGGGGGTTCCCAAAATGAGCAGTTCTTC

D gene: -
clone size: -
V gene: TRBV6-1
J gene: TRBJ1-2
CDR3 protein: CATKLPEAAYGYTF
CDR3 DNA: TGTGCCACCAAATTGCCAGAGGCAGCCTATGGCTACACCTTC

D gene: TRBD2
clone size: -
V gene: TRBV20-1
J gene: TRBJ2-5
CDR3 protein: CSAPIRAGVGETQYF
CDR3 DNA: TGCAGTGCTCCAATACGAGCGGGAGTTGGGGAGACCCAGTACTTC

D gene: -
clone size: -
V gene: TRBV5-1
J gene: TRBJ1-4
CDR3 protein: CASSLGGTNEKLFF
CDR3 DNA: TGCGCCAGCAGTTTGGGTGGGACTAATGAAAAACTGTTTTTT

D gene: -
clone size: -
V gene: TRBV27
J gene: TRBJ2-1
CDR3 protein: CASSLLLGKGTYNEQFF
CDR3 DNA: TGTGCCAGCAGTTTATTATTGGGGAAGGGCACCTACAATGAGCAGTTCTTC

D gene: -
clone size: few
V gene: TRBV6-5
J gene: TRBJ1-6
CDR3 protein: CASSYDPDNSPLHF
CDR3 DNA: TGTGCCAGCAGTTACGATCCTGATAATTCACCCCTCCACTTT